A selection of T cell receptor beta chains follows, all from one sample in a study of T-cell reconstitution after alpha-beta-depleted transplantation in children. TCRdb redid the calling of the PCR reads with MiXCR, one entry per CDR3 protein. The sample has 380,000 or so distinct CDR3 sequences; 13% are singletons. Material: PBMCs, obtained from the stem cell graft. The receptors shown here come from a human donor who donated a stem cell graft to a child with Fanconi anemia. CDR3s include the opening cysteine and the closing phenylalanine or tryptophan. Fields, in order: J gene, D gene, V gene, clone size, CDR3 DNA, CDR3 protein. A D gene is named only where the DNA matches it firmly. A clone size is listed for some rows: how often the clone was seen (once, few, many), or a class if it is expanded.

j_call: TRBJ2-2
d_call: .
v_call: TRBV5-1
clone_size: many
cdr3_nt: TGCGCCAGCAGCATGTTACAGGGAATGGACACCGGGGAGCTGTTTTTT
cdr3_aa: CASSMLQGMDTGELFF

j_call: TRBJ1-1
d_call: .
v_call: TRBV19
clone_size: few
cdr3_nt: TGTGCCAGTGGCCCCGGGGGCACTGAAGCTTTCTTT
cdr3_aa: CASGPGGTEAFF

j_call: TRBJ1-1
d_call: TRBD1
v_call: TRBV30
clone_size: .
cdr3_nt: TGTGCCTGGAGTCTTACAGGGGCGGGGACTGAAGCTTTCTTT
cdr3_aa: CAWSLTGAGTEAFF

j_call: TRBJ1-2
d_call: .
v_call: TRBV20-1
clone_size: .
cdr3_nt: TGCAGTGCTAGAGATTCACAGTTCCTAGGCGATAGCTACACCTTC
cdr3_aa: CSARDSQFLGDSYTF

j_call: TRBJ1-1
d_call: TRBD1
v_call: TRBV6-6
clone_size: .
cdr3_nt: TGTGCCAGCACCGAAACAGGGGATACTGAAGCTTTCTTT
cdr3_aa: CASTETGDTEAFF

j_call: TRBJ2-3
d_call: .
v_call: TRBV7-2
clone_size: many
cdr3_nt: TGTGCCAGCAGCCCGGCGGCAGCTCGCACAGATACGCAGTATTTT
cdr3_aa: CASSPAAARTDTQYF

j_call: TRBJ1-6
d_call: .
v_call: TRBV12-3/TRBV12-4
clone_size: .
cdr3_nt: TGTGCCAGCAGTTTCAAGGACAGAGATTCACCCCTCCACTTT
cdr3_aa: CASSFKDRDSPLHF

j_call: TRBJ1-5
d_call: TRBD1
v_call: TRBV7-2
clone_size: .
cdr3_nt: TGTGCCAGCAGCTCTGCCGGGACAGGGATTCAGCCCCAGCATTTT
cdr3_aa: CASSSAGTGIQPQHF

j_call: TRBJ1-2
d_call: .
v_call: TRBV29-1
clone_size: many
cdr3_nt: TGCAGCGACTCGACATCAAACTATGGCTACACCTTC
cdr3_aa: CSDSTSNYGYTF

j_call: TRBJ2-7
d_call: TRBD2
v_call: TRBV20-1
clone_size: .
cdr3_nt: TGCAGTGCAACTCCGGGACTAGCGGGGGGACAGTACTTC
cdr3_aa: CSATPGLAGGQYF

j_call: TRBJ2-1
d_call: .
v_call: TRBV29-1
clone_size: .
cdr3_nt: TGCAGCGTTGTAGGGGGGGGGCGATACAATGAGCAGTTCTTC
cdr3_aa: CSVVGGGRYNEQFF

j_call: TRBJ2-1
d_call: .
v_call: TRBV3-1
clone_size: few
cdr3_nt: TGTGCCAGCAGCCAAGGTGCCGAAATGAATGAGCAGTTCTTC
cdr3_aa: CASSQGAEMNEQFF

j_call: TRBJ2-3
d_call: .
v_call: TRBV15
clone_size: few
cdr3_nt: TGTGCCACCAGCAGAGACCCGAACACAGATACGCAGTATTTT
cdr3_aa: CATSRDPNTDTQYF

j_call: TRBJ1-1
d_call: TRBD1
v_call: TRBV18
clone_size: .
cdr3_nt: TGTGCCAGCTCACCAGGGGCAGGGGGCGGTCAGAGGACGAACACTGAAGCTTTCTTT
cdr3_aa: CASSPGAGGGQRTNTEAFF

j_call: TRBJ2-5
d_call: .
v_call: TRBV5-6
clone_size: many
cdr3_nt: TGTGCCAGCAGCAGGGGCGGGGGCAGCCAAGAGACCCAGTACTTC
cdr3_aa: CASSRGGGSQETQYF

j_call: TRBJ1-1
d_call: .
v_call: TRBV7-6
clone_size: few
cdr3_nt: TGTGCCAGCAGCTTAAACGCGGGACGGATGAACACTGAAGCTTTCTTT
cdr3_aa: CASSLNAGRMNTEAFF

j_call: TRBJ2-2
d_call: .
v_call: TRBV3-1
clone_size: few
cdr3_nt: TGTGCCAGCAGCCAAGAAACCGGGAGAACCGGGGAGCTGTTTTTT
cdr3_aa: CASSQETGRTGELFF

j_call: TRBJ2-1
d_call: .
v_call: TRBV4-3
clone_size: many
cdr3_nt: TGCGCCAGCAGCCAAGAAGGACTTAGCTCCTACAATGAGCAGTTCTTC
cdr3_aa: CASSQEGLSSYNEQFF

j_call: TRBJ2-3
d_call: .
v_call: TRBV6-2/TRBV6-3
clone_size: .
cdr3_nt: TGTGCCAGCAGTTACAGAGATAGCACAGATACGCAGTATTTT
cdr3_aa: CASSYRDSTDTQYF

j_call: TRBJ1-5
d_call: TRBD1
v_call: TRBV6-2/TRBV6-3
clone_size: few
cdr3_nt: TGTGCCAGCAGTTACACCCGGGACAGGGGCAATCAGCCCCAGCATTTT
cdr3_aa: CASSYTRDRGNQPQHF

j_call: TRBJ2-3
d_call: .
v_call: TRBV7-9
clone_size: many
cdr3_nt: TGTGCCAGCAGCCAGGGTCATACGCAGTATTTT
cdr3_aa: CASSQGHTQYF

j_call: TRBJ2-1
d_call: .
v_call: TRBV12-3/TRBV12-4
clone_size: many
cdr3_nt: TGTGCCAGCAGTTTAGTCTCCTTAGAGCAGTTCTTC
cdr3_aa: CASSLVSLEQFF

j_call: TRBJ1-1
d_call: .
v_call: TRBV25-1
clone_size: many
cdr3_nt: TGTGCCAGCAGTGTCTTCATGAACACTGAAGCTTTCTTT
cdr3_aa: CASSVFMNTEAFF

j_call: TRBJ1-1
d_call: .
v_call: TRBV21-1
clone_size: .
cdr3_nt: TGTGCCAGTAGCCCTTGGGCAGGGGGCCCCACTGAAGCTTTCTTT
cdr3_aa: CASSPWAGGPTEAFF

j_call: TRBJ1-5
d_call: .
v_call: TRBV20-1
clone_size: few
cdr3_nt: TGCAGTGCTAGCTTGGGTGGGGATCAGCCCCAGCATTTT
cdr3_aa: CSASLGGDQPQHF

j_call: TRBJ2-1
d_call: .
v_call: TRBV12-3/TRBV12-4
clone_size: .
cdr3_nt: TGTGCCAGCAGCCCCCCCTGGCCCCAGACCAATGAGCAGTTCTTC
cdr3_aa: CASSPPWPQTNEQFF

j_call: TRBJ2-7
d_call: TRBD1
v_call: TRBV5-1
clone_size: few
cdr3_nt: TGCGCCAGCAGCCTGGAAGGACGAGGACAGGGAGTTCGCGAGCAGTACTTC
cdr3_aa: CASSLEGRGQGVREQYF

j_call: TRBJ2-4
d_call: TRBD2
v_call: TRBV20-1
clone_size: .
cdr3_nt: TGCAGTGCTGGGGGGGGATCATCAGCCAAAAACATTCAGTACTTC
cdr3_aa: CSAGGGSSAKNIQYF

j_call: TRBJ2-2
d_call: .
v_call: TRBV11-2
clone_size: few
cdr3_nt: TGTGCCAGCAGCAGTTACAGGGGAGGTGGGGAGCTGTTTTTT
cdr3_aa: CASSSYRGGGELFF

j_call: TRBJ1-5
d_call: .
v_call: TRBV4-2
clone_size: few
cdr3_nt: TGTGCCAGCAGCCCAAAGGGGGGCCCCCAGCATTTT
cdr3_aa: CASSPKGGPQHF

j_call: TRBJ1-2
d_call: .
v_call: TRBV12-3/TRBV12-4
clone_size: .
cdr3_nt: TGTGCCAGCAGTTTAGCGGGGGGCTACACCTTC
cdr3_aa: CASSLAGGYTF

j_call: TRBJ2-1
d_call: .
v_call: TRBV29-1
clone_size: many
cdr3_nt: TGCAGCGTCCTGAAAGACTCCTACAATGAGCAGTTCTTC
cdr3_aa: CSVLKDSYNEQFF

j_call: TRBJ2-1
d_call: .
v_call: TRBV7-2
clone_size: .
cdr3_nt: TGTGCCAGCAGAGCACCCCGGACAGCCTTGAATGAGCAGTTCTTC
cdr3_aa: CASRAPRTALNEQFF

j_call: TRBJ1-2
d_call: TRBD1
v_call: TRBV7-2
clone_size: .
cdr3_nt: TGTGCCAGCAGGTTAGGGACAGGGGGATACTTCTTC
cdr3_aa: CASRLGTGGYFF

j_call: TRBJ2-3
d_call: .
v_call: TRBV28
clone_size: few
cdr3_nt: TGTGCCAGCAGTAAACCGGGACTCTCCACAGATACGCAGTATTTT
cdr3_aa: CASSKPGLSTDTQYF

j_call: TRBJ1-1
d_call: .
v_call: TRBV30
clone_size: few
cdr3_nt: TGTGCCTGGAGTGTAGGTCTATTAGGGGCTGAAGCTTTCTTT
cdr3_aa: CAWSVGLLGAEAFF

j_call: TRBJ2-3
d_call: .
v_call: TRBV27
clone_size: .
cdr3_nt: TGTGCCAGCAGTATTCTACAGCCCTCTGATACGCAGTATTTT
cdr3_aa: CASSILQPSDTQYF

j_call: TRBJ2-5
d_call: TRBD1
v_call: TRBV5-6
clone_size: .
cdr3_nt: TGTGCCAGCAGCTACAGGGGAGAAGAGACCCAGTACTTC
cdr3_aa: CASSYRGEETQYF

j_call: TRBJ1-1
d_call: .
v_call: TRBV29-1
clone_size: .
cdr3_nt: TGCAGCGCCCGGGACGGTTCGGTGGGGAAGAACACTGAAGCTTTCTTT
cdr3_aa: CSARDGSVGKNTEAFF

j_call: TRBJ2-3
d_call: .
v_call: TRBV7-9
clone_size: many
cdr3_nt: TGTGCCAGCAGCCTGGGACGGCCCCCCCCAGATACGCAGTATTTT
cdr3_aa: CASSLGRPPPDTQYF

j_call: TRBJ2-2
d_call: TRBD1
v_call: TRBV6-2/TRBV6-3
clone_size: .
cdr3_nt: TGTGCCAGCAGTTACTCGCTGACAGGGTTGACCGGGGAGCTGTTTTTT
cdr3_aa: CASSYSLTGLTGELFF

j_call: TRBJ1-4
d_call: .
v_call: TRBV7-8
clone_size: .
cdr3_nt: TGTGCCAGCAGCTTGGGGGTAGCGGTGACAACTAATGAAAAACTGTTTTTT
cdr3_aa: CASSLGVAVTTNEKLFF

j_call: TRBJ1-1
d_call: .
v_call: TRBV2
clone_size: few
cdr3_nt: TGTGCCAGCAGTGCTCAGGGACTTGCAAACGGTTACGAGAACACTGAAGCTTTCTTT
cdr3_aa: CASSAQGLANGYENTEAFF

j_call: TRBJ1-3
d_call: .
v_call: TRBV10-3
clone_size: .
cdr3_nt: TGTGCCATCAGCGCGGACGGATACTCTGGAAACACCATATATTTT
cdr3_aa: CAISADGYSGNTIYF

j_call: TRBJ2-3
d_call: .
v_call: TRBV6-5
clone_size: .
cdr3_nt: TGTGCCAGCAGTCCTACTACAGGGTTTCGGGCAGATACGCAGTATTTT
cdr3_aa: CASSPTTGFRADTQYF

j_call: TRBJ1-1
d_call: .
v_call: TRBV7-2
clone_size: many
cdr3_nt: TGTGCCAGCAGCTCCCAAGGGGGGGGGAGCACTGAAGCTTTCTTT
cdr3_aa: CASSSQGGGSTEAFF

j_call: TRBJ1-1
d_call: .
v_call: TRBV20-1
clone_size: .
cdr3_nt: TGCAGTGCTTTTCGGGGCTTGAACACTGAAGCTTTCTTT
cdr3_aa: CSAFRGLNTEAFF